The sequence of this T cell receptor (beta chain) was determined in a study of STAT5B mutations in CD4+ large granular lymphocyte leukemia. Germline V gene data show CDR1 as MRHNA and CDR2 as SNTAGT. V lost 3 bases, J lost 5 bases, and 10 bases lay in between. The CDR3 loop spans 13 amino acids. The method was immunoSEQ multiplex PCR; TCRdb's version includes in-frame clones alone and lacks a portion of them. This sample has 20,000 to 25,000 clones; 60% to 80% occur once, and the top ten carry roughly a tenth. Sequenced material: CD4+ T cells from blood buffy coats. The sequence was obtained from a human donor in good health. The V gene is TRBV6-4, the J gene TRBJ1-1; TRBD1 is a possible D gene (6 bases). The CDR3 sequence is CASSESRGTEAFF. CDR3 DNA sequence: TGTGCCAGCAGTGAATCTAGGGGGACTGAAGCTTTCTTT.